This TCR beta chain derives from a study of blood T cell repertoires in COVID-19. The CDR3 contains 14 residues. In germline, CDR1 is KGHSH, CDR2 LQKENI. Trimming stripped 3 bases from V and 0 bases from J, with 8 bases between. The protocol was immunoSEQ multiplex PCR, while the TCRdb copy is restricted to in-frame clones and leaves out a portion. The table lists more than 100,000 clones, approximately 83% of them singletons. The TCR comes from a woman aged 65 to 85 with acute or convalescent COVID-19. J is TRBJ1-1 and V is TRBV18; D is undetermined. Sequencing was performed on peripheral blood. The CDR3 nucleotides are TGTGCCAGCTCACCGGAGGCCATGAACACTGAAGCTTTCTTT. Protein sequence: CASSPEAMNTEAFF.